These 17 T cell receptor beta chains originate from one sample sequenced in a study of brain T cells in children with intractable seizures. Sequenced by immunoSEQ multiplex PCR; TCRdb stores in-frame clones only, minus some. The sample has 75,000 to 80,000 clones, around 93% seen once; the top ten hold approximately 1.5%. The sequenced sample was peripheral blood, obtained at surgery. The receptor set was obtained from a boy less than two years old with tuberous sclerosis and intractable seizures.

This clone was counted a single time. The J gene is TRBJ1-2, the V gene TRBV29-1, with D unclear. Between the trimmed V and J ends, which lost 5 bases and 5 bases, there was a span of 6 bases. CDR1 SQVTM and CDR2 ANQGSEA come from the germline V gene. CDR3 length: 10 residues. The CDR3, as DNA: TGCAGCGTTCGTCATTATGGCTACACCTTC. Encoded protein: CSVRHYGYTF.

The chain couples TRBV5-1 to TRBJ2-5, with D possibly being TRBD1 or TRBD2 (5 bases each). The CDR3 runs 15 residues. V was shortened by 2 bases and J by 3 bases, with 14 bases between the two germline ends. Germline loops: CDR1 SGHRS, CDR2 YFSETQ. The CDR3 nucleotides read TGCGCCAGCAGCTTCTGGGGGTCGCGGGAAGAGACCCAGTACTTC. Its translation: CASSFWGSREETQYF.

The chain carries TRBV9 and TRBJ2-2; D is unclear. Trimming removed 4 bases at V and 1 base at J, with 2 bases between. CDR3 length: 12 amino acids. The V gene's germline CDR1 is SGDLS and CDR2 YYNGEE. The CDR3 reads CASSKNTGELFF. The CDR3 DNA is TGTGCCAGCAGCAAGAACACCGGGGAGCTGTTTTTT.

The J gene is TRBJ1-4, the V gene TRBV3-1 (or the pseudogene TRBV3-2); D perhaps matches TRBD1 (5 bases). CDR3 length equals 16 residues. Trimming removed 1 base at V and 0 bases at J, with 9 bases between. CDR1 is LGHDT, CDR2 YNNKEL, per germline (reference sequence). The CDR3 is CASSQGQGATNEKLFF. In nucleotides, the CDR3 is TGTGCCAGCAGCCAAGGACAAGGGGCAACTAATGAAAAACTGTTTTTT.

The rearrangement uses TRBV7-3 and TRBJ2-1, with D possibly TRBD1 on 5 matching bases. V lost 3 bases, J lost 9 bases, and 18 bases lay in between. Germline V lookup: CDR1 SGHTA, CDR2 FQGTGA. The CDR3 runs to 15 residues. The chain's CDR3 is CASSFRVGGSSEQFF. The CDR3 DNA reads TGTGCCAGCAGCTTCAGGGTGGGCGGCAGCAGTGAGCAGTTCTTC.

The chain employs TRBV18 and TRBJ2-1; D might be TRBD1 or TRBD2, each matching 5 bases. This CDR3 spans 15 amino acids. The V gene lost 1 base and the J gene lost 15 bases, with 22 bases spanning the gap. From germline, CDR1 is KGHSH and CDR2 LQKENI. CDR3 region: CASSPLRDPYSDGFF. The DNA of the CDR3 is TGTGCCAGCTCACCACTCCGGGACCCCTATTCCGATGGGTTCTTC.

The chain links TRBV2 to TRBJ1-4, with 7 bases aligning to TRBD1. CDR3 size: 15 residues. From germline, CDR1 is SNHLY and CDR2 FYNNEI. V lost 6 bases to trimming and J lost 2 bases; unmatched junction nucleotides: 6. The CDR3 loop is CASSADRDTNEKLFF. CDR3 in DNA: TGTGCCAGCAGCGCAGACAGGGACACTAATGAAAAACTGTTTTTT.

The chain links TRBV3-1 (or the pseudogene TRBV3-2) to TRBJ2-5; no clear D. Germline CDR1 reads LGHDT; CDR2 reads YNNKEL (reference sequence). There are 15 residues in the CDR3. V was trimmed by 0 bases and J by 5 bases, leaving 13 bases between them. CDR3 DNA: TGTGCCAGCAGCCAAGAGGACGTGGGGATGGAGACCCAGTACTTC. This gives the protein CASSQEDVGMETQYF.

The CDR3: CASSYRGGPNTQYF. CDR3 in DNA: TGTGCCAGCAGTTATCGGGGGGGGCCAAATACGCAGTATTTT. The chain recombines TRBV6-5 with TRBJ2-3; 8 bases are shared with TRBD2. V lost 3 bases, J lost 7 bases, and 6 bases stayed unmatched. There are 14 residues in the CDR3. The V gene's germline CDR1 is MNHEY and CDR2 SVGAGI.

The J gene is TRBJ2-2, the V gene TRBV9; weak D call: TRBD2 (5 bases). The length of the CDR3 is 15 residues. V shed 0 bases and J shed 6 bases, with 12 bases lying between them. The germline V gene encodes CDR1 SGDLS and CDR2 YYNGEE. The CDR3, as DNA: TGTGCCAGCAGCGTAGCGGCGGCGGGCGCCGGGGAGCTGTTTTTT. Its protein is CASSVAAAGAGELFF.

This rearrangement joins TRBV4-1 to TRBJ2-1; the match to TRBD1 covers 8 bases. The CDR3 contains 15 residues. Germline values: CDR1 MGHRA, CDR2 YSYEKL. Losses at the gene ends were 0 bases for V and 9 bases for J; bases not matched to a gene: 7. CDR3 coding DNA: TGCGCCAGCAGCCAAGAGGGGACAGGCGGCGGTGAGCAGTTCTTC. Translating it yields CASSQEGTGGGEQFF.

There are a few counts of this clone. This chain joins TRBV9 and TRBJ2-7, with D maybe TRBD2 (6 bases). Germline-derived CDR1 and CDR2 are SGDLS and YYNGEE. This CDR3 is built from 16 residues. V dropped 0 bases and J dropped 3 bases, with 16 bases sitting between them. CDR3 sequence: CASSVGPLGGIYEQYF. The CDR3 bases are TGTGCCAGCAGCGTAGGCCCTCTTGGAGGGATCTACGAGCAGTACTTC.

The chain joins TRBV27 to TRBJ2-7; 8 bases match TRBD2. Germline V gives CDR1 MNHEY, CDR2 SMNVEV (reference sequence). The CDR3 is made up of 16 amino acids. V lost 5 bases to trimming and J lost 0 bases; unmatched junction nucleotides: 9. Written as DNA, the CDR3 is TGTGCCAGCAGTCGGGGCTGGCGGGGGGCCTCCTACGAGCAGTACTTC. Translation gives CASSRGWRGASYEQYF.

V usage is TRBV7-8 and J usage is TRBJ2-7; D might be TRBD1 or TRBD2, each matching 5 bases. This CDR3 has 13 residues. Germline lookup yields CDR1 SGHVS and CDR2 FQNEAQ. V lost 1 base, J lost 4 bases, and 8 bases lay in between. CDR3 in amino acids: CASSLVGTYEQYF. Written as DNA, the CDR3 is TGTGCCAGCAGCTTAGTTGGGACGTACGAGCAGTACTTC.

The chain recombines TRBV6-4 with TRBJ1-2; D perhaps matches TRBD1 (5 bases). CDR3 length: 14 amino acids. The V gene lost 3 bases and the J gene lost 5 bases, with 13 bases spanning the gap. Germline V gene sequence: CDR1 MRHNA, CDR2 SNTAGT. The CDR3 nucleotides read TGTGCCAGCAGTGAAAGGGGCCCCCTTTATGGCTACACCTTC. Translating it yields CASSERGPLYGYTF.

The chain employs TRBV2 and TRBJ1-2; TRBD1 matches 10 bases. Looked up from germline, CDR1 is SNHLY and CDR2 is FYNNEI. The CDR3 consists of 15 residues. V shed 7 bases and J 6 bases; nucleotides not matched to a gene: 11. In nucleotides, the CDR3 is TGTGCCAGCATCTCCCGGAGGGACAGGGGAGATGGCTACACCTTC. Encoded protein: CASISRRDRGDGYTF. Drawing the rest from reference TRBV2 and TRBJ1-2, the complete variable domain is EPEVTQTPSHQVTQMGQEVILRCVPISNHLYFYWYRQILGQKVEFLVSFYNNEISEKSEIFDDQFSVERPDGSNFTLKIRSTKLEDSAMYFCASISRRDRGDGYTFGSGTRLTVV.

This clone was recorded only once. The chain carries TRBV6-5 and TRBJ2-7; D is unclear. The V gene's germline CDR1 is MNHEY and CDR2 SVGAGI. Trimming took off 0 bases at V and 6 bases at J, with 18 bases between the two ends. This CDR3 region has 16 residues. The CDR3 DNA sequence: TGTGCCAGCAGTTACTCAAACTACAGATCGGTTGGCGAGCAGTACTTC. Translated, it gives CASSYSNYRSVGEQYF.